This is a list of T cell receptor beta chains from one sample in a study of T cells in localized non-small cell lung cancer. Clones were read by immunoSEQ multiplex PCR, and TCRdb kept only the in-frame ones, dropping some. The sample holds 100,000 to 150,000 clones, 70% to 90% seen once. The input for sequencing was peripheral blood, taken before any cancer treatment. The receptors originated from a female donor of 60 years or more with stage I lung adenocarcinoma. The CDR3 runs from the conserved cysteine through the conserved F or W. The order of the fields is D gene, V gene, J gene, clone size, CDR3 protein, CDR3 DNA. The D gene is left open where the match is weak. A row's size may be missing; if present it is once, few, many or a size class.

D: TRBD2
V: TRBV14
J: TRBJ2-7
size: once
CDR3: CASSPLSGTSGDEQYF
DNA: TGTGCCAGCAGCCCTCTATCCGGGACTAGCGGCGACGAGCAGTACTTC

D: TRBD2
V: TRBV4-1
J: TRBJ2-5
size: -
CDR3: CASSQEVPAGGPGETQYF
DNA: TGCGCCAGCAGCCAAGAAGTCCCCGCGGGAGGGCCCGGAGAGACCCAGTACTTC

D: -
V: TRBV4-2
J: TRBJ2-1
size: -
CDR3: CASSQELAPYNEQFF
DNA: TGTGCCAGCAGCCAAGAACTAGCTCCATACAATGAGCAGTTCTTC

D: TRBD2
V: TRBV6-5
J: TRBJ2-7
size: once
CDR3: CASRPELAGRYEQYF
DNA: TGTGCCAGCAGACCTGAACTAGCGGGAAGGTACGAGCAGTACTTC

D: -
V: TRBV7-9
J: TRBJ1-2
size: -
CDR3: CASSPPGGGYGYTF
DNA: TGTGCCAGCAGCCCGCCCGGGGGCGGGTATGGCTACACCTTC

D: -
V: TRBV2
J: TRBJ2-1
size: -
CDR3: CASRGTPNEQFF
DNA: TGTGCCAGCAGAGGGACACCCAATGAGCAGTTCTTC

D: -
V: TRBV10-1
J: TRBJ2-5
size: -
CDR3: CASSEPAKQTQYF
DNA: TGCGCCAGCAGTGAACCGGCGAAACAGACCCAGTACTTC

D: TRBD1
V: TRBV27
J: TRBJ1-1
size: -
CDR3: CASSFHRGRNTEAFF
DNA: TGTGCCAGCAGTTTCCACAGGGGGCGAAACACTGAAGCTTTCTTT

D: -
V: TRBV6-5
J: TRBJ1-2
size: -
CDR3: CASSEQTSQGGYTF
DNA: TGTGCCAGCAGTGAGCAGACCTCCCAGGGAGGCTACACCTTC

D: -
V: TRBV5-4
J: TRBJ2-5
size: -
CDR3: CASSLSPGTQETQYF
DNA: TGTGCCAGCAGCTTGTCGCCAGGAACTCAAGAGACCCAGTACTTC

D: -
V: TRBV5-4
J: TRBJ2-7
size: -
CDR3: CASSLFRSEQYF
DNA: TGTGCCAGCAGCTTGTTCCGTTCCGAGCAGTACTTC

D: -
V: TRBV19
J: TRBJ1-5
size: -
CDR3: CASSIGETQHF
DNA: TGTGCCAGTAGTATCGGGGAGACCCAGCATTTT

D: -
V: TRBV19
J: TRBJ1-1
size: -
CDR3: CASSLGLRATNTEAFF
DNA: TGTGCCAGTAGTTTGGGGTTAAGGGCTACGAACACTGAAGCTTTCTTT